Below, 4 T cell receptor beta chains from the same sample are listed, as sequenced in a study of T-cell reconstitution after alpha-beta-depleted transplantation in children listed by TCRdb under 2016. Library prep was done by PCR. Instrument on record: Illumina HiSeq 2500. Molecular barcoding was employed in the preparation of TCR libraries, with unique molecular identifiers being used to normalize TCRbeta repertoire quantification. In-frame beta chains were kept once TCRdb had trimmed the public reads at Q25 with fastp and called clones with MiXCR. Entries that share a CDR3 protein sequence are merged under the most common genes and DNA. For this sample there are about 340,000 distinct CDR3 sequences; about 14% appear just once. Clones ranked in the top ten supply around 4.1% of the sample. Material: PBMCs, obtained from the stem cell graft. These receptors originate from a human donor who donated a stem cell graft to a child with Fanconi anemia.

This clonotype was detected only a few times. The CDR3 DNA is TGTGCCTGGAATTCAGGGGTTGGGGAGCCCCAGCATTTT. Translation: CAWNSGVGEPQHF. The chain carries TRBV30 and TRBJ1-5, with D perhaps matching TRBD1 (6 bases). The CDR3 runs 13 residues. Germline values: CDR1 GTSNPN, CDR2 SVGIG (reference sequence). V was shortened by 4 bases and J by 8 bases, with 15 bases between the two germline ends.

This clonotype was picked up a small number of times. The gene calls are TRBV20-1 and TRBJ1-5, with TRBD1 identical over 9 bases. Germline V CDR1 and CDR2: DFQATT, SNEGSKA (reference sequence). The junction had 7 bases not matched to a gene; V was cut back by 5 bases and J by 5 bases. This CDR3 has 14 amino acids. CDR3 DNA sequence: TGCAGTGCTCTTTACCGGGACAGGGATCAGCCCCAGCATTTT. Its protein is CSALYRDRDQPQHF.

This clonotype was recorded a few times. J is TRBJ1-4 and V is TRBV5-8, with 7 bases that match TRBD1. V trimming: 1 base; J trimming: 8 bases; junction bases outside the gene matches: 5. The CDR3 is 14 residues long. Per germline, CDR1 SGHTS and CDR2 YDEGEE. The CDR3 DNA reads TGTGCCAGCAGCTTGCAGGGGGTGTTCGAAAAACTGTTTTTT. Translating it yields CASSLQGVFEKLFF.

Only a few counts were recorded for this clonotype. V is TRBV29-1 and J is TRBJ1-2, with D possibly being TRBD1 (5 bases). V shed 6 bases and J shed 8 bases, with 13 bases lying between them. In germline, CDR1 is SQVTM, CDR2 ANQGSEA. The CDR3 is 11 amino acids. The CDR3 DNA is TGCAGCGTCGGGGACGTCTTCGGCTACACCTTC. This encodes CSVGDVFGYTF.